Listed below are T cell receptor beta chains from one sample, sequenced in a study of human T cells and chemical hapten exposure. TCRdb reprocessed the RACE reads via MiXCR and lists one record per CDR3 protein. The data show roughly 200,000 distinct CDR3 sequences, about 22% seen once. The source was whole blood, collected in connection with sensitization to the hapten diphenylcyclopropenone (DPC). The origin of the receptors is a woman between 40 and 55 years old with alopecia areata. Some clones in this sample may be carry-over from other donors' samples. The CDR3 runs from the conserved cysteine through the conserved F or W. The order of the fields is clone size, J gene, V gene, D gene, CDR3 DNA, CDR3 protein. A D gene is named only where the DNA matches it firmly. Clone sizes are given selectively: once, few, many, or a class where the clone is expanded.

>.|TRBJ2-7|TRBV5-1|.
TGCGCCAGCAGCTTGGAAGGCCAGGGGTCTTCTAGAGAGCAGTACTTC
CASSLEGQGSSREQYF
>.|TRBJ2-1|TRBV7-2|TRBD1
TGTGCCAGCAGCCGTACCGGGACAGGGGGTTTTAATGAGCAGTTCTTC
CASSRTGTGGFNEQFF
>few|TRBJ2-7|TRBV4-2|TRBD1
TGTGCCAGCAGAAAGCGGGGACAGGGCCCCTACGAGCAGTACTTC
CASRKRGQGPYEQYF
>.|TRBJ2-5|TRBV3-1|.
TGTGCCAGCAGCCCGGGGACTGACTCTGGGACCCAGTACTTC
CASSPGTDSGTQYF
>.|TRBJ2-7|TRBV4-1|.
TGCGCCAGCAGCCAAGATTCGGGGTCCGACGAGCAGTACTTC
CASSQDSGSDEQYF
>few|TRBJ2-3|TRBV6-5|.
TGTGCCAGCAGTTACTCAGGGGGTACGCAGTATTTT
CASSYSGGTQYF
>few|TRBJ2-7|TRBV5-1|TRBD2
TGCGCCAGCAGCCCCGGTGGGGCTAGCGGGCCCCACGAGCAGTACTTC
CASSPGGASGPHEQYF
>few|TRBJ1-5|TRBV2|TRBD1
TGTGCCAGCAGGGCAGGGGGCGGGAATCAGCCCCAGCATTTT
CASRAGGGNQPQHF
>once|TRBJ2-3|TRBV20-1|TRBD1
TGCAGTGCTCGCCCGGGACAGGGGCAAGATACGCAGTATTTT
CSARPGQGQDTQYF
>once|TRBJ2-1|TRBV2|.
TGTGCCAGCACCTTATCAGGGGCTAGCGTCAATGAGCAGTTCTTC
CASTLSGASVNEQFF
>.|TRBJ2-3|TRBV4-2|.
TGTGCCAGCAGCCAAGATCGGGCAGGACCCCGCACAGATACGCAGTATTTT
CASSQDRAGPRTDTQYF
>.|TRBJ2-1|TRBV18|TRBD1
TGTGCCAGCTCACTAAGCCAACCGGGACAGGGGTCCTACAATGAGCAGTTCTTC
CASSLSQPGQGSYNEQFF
>few|TRBJ2-7|TRBV7-6|.
TGTGCCAGCAGCTTTAGGGACAGTTCACTAGGACTACGGGGGCAGTACTTC
CASSFRDSSLGLRGQYF
>.|TRBJ2-1|TRBV6-2/TRBV6-3|TRBD2
TGTGCCAGCAGTTACCCGCCCGGGACTACCAACTACAATGAGCAGTTCTTC
CASSYPPGTTNYNEQFF
>few|TRBJ1-3|TRBV6-2/TRBV6-3|.
TGTGCCAGCAAGGGGGTGGAGACATCACCGAATGGAAACACCATATATTTT
CASKGVETSPNGNTIYF
>few|TRBJ2-1|TRBV5-1|TRBD2
TGCGCCAGCAGCTTAAGCAGCGGGAGAGCTAGTGAGCAGTTCTTC
CASSLSSGRASEQFF
>.|TRBJ2-5|TRBV7-9|.
TGTGCCAGCAGCTTAGTAGCGGAGACCCAGTACTTC
CASSLVAETQYF
>few|TRBJ1-6|TRBV6-5|.
TGTGCCAGCAGTTACCAGGTCCCCAATTCACCCCTCCACTTT
CASSYQVPNSPLHF
>few|TRBJ2-5|TRBV3-1|.
TGTGCCAGCAGCCAAAACTCTCCGGCGGGACAAGACTTC
CASSQNSPAGQDF
>once|TRBJ1-1|TRBV9|.
TGTGCCAGCAGCGTAGGGCGGGAGAACACTGAAGCTTTCTTT
CASSVGRENTEAFF
>.|TRBJ1-5|TRBV28|.
TGTGCCAGCAGACCCCCTCAACGAACAGGGATTAGCAATCAGCCCCAGCATTTT
CASRPPQRTGISNQPQHF
>.|TRBJ1-4|TRBV20-1|.
TGCAGTGCACCCCGAACCGCGGGATCAACTAATGAAAAACTGTTTTTT
CSAPRTAGSTNEKLFF
>few|TRBJ2-3|TRBV27|TRBD2
TGTGCCAGCAGAATTGGACTAGCGGGTAGCTCAGATACGCAGTATTTT
CASRIGLAGSSDTQYF
>.|TRBJ2-2|TRBV29-1|.
TGCAGCGTTTCAGGGAGCGACACCGGGGAGCTGTTTTTT
CSVSGSDTGELFF
>many|TRBJ2-2|TRBV6-5|TRBD2
TGTGCCAGCAGTACGGGAGGAGGGACCGGGGAGCTGTTTTTT
CASSTGGGTGELFF
>few|TRBJ1-1|TRBV20-1|.
TGCAGTGCCCGTATACCCGGGACGAACACTGAAGCTTTCTTT
CSARIPGTNTEAFF
>.|TRBJ2-7|TRBV4-3|.
TGCGCCAGCAGCCGGGGCAGGGGTGACGAGCAGTACTTC
CASSRGRGDEQYF
>.|TRBJ2-3|TRBV4-2|.
TGTGCCAGCAGTCAATGGCGCCAAGGCACAGATATGCAGTATTTT
CASSQWRQGTDMQYF
>few|TRBJ2-7|TRBV29-1|.
TGCAGCGCCTCCCCGACGGCACTTTACTACGAGCAGTACTTC
CSASPTALYYEQYF
>.|TRBJ2-7|TRBV28|TRBD1
TGTGCCAGCAGTTCGGGACAGGCTGCCTACGAGCAGTACTTC
CASSSGQAAYEQYF
>many|TRBJ2-1|TRBV29-1|TRBD2
TGCAGCGCTGAAGGAGGCGGGAGGAGCTCCTACAATGAGCAGTTCTTC
CSAEGGGRSSYNEQFF
>.|TRBJ2-5|TRBV6-5|TRBD1
TGTGCCAGCAGTTACTCGGGACAGGGCAGGGGAGAGACCCAGTACTTC
CASSYSGQGRGETQYF
>.|TRBJ2-5|TRBV28|.
TGTGCCAGCAGTCGTCCCCGGGCTAAGGGAGAGACCCAGTACTTC
CASSRPRAKGETQYF